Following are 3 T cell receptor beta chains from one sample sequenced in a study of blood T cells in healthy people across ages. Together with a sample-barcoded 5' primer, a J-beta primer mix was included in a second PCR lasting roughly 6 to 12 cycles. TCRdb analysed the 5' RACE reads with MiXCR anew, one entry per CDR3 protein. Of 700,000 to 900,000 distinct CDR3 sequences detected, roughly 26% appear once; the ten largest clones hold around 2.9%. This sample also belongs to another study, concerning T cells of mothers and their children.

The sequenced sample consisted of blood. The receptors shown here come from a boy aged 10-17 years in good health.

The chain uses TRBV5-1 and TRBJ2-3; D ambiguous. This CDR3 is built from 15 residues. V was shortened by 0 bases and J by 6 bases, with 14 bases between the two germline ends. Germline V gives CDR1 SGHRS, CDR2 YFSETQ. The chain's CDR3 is CASSLEQSVPDTQYF. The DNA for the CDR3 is TGCGCCAGCAGCTTGGAGCAATCGGTACCGGATACGCAGTATTTT. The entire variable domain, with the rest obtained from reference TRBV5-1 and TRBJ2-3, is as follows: KAGVTQTPRYLIKTRGQQVTLSCSPISGHRSVSWYQQTPGQGLQFLFEYFSETQRNKGNFPGRFSGRQFSNSRSEMNVSTLELGDSALYLCASSLEQSVPDTQYFGPGTRLTVL.

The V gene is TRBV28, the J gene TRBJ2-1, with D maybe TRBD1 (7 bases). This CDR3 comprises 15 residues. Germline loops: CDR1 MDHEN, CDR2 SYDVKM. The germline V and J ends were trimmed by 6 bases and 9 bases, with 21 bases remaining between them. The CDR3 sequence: CASRPGGSRTIEQFF. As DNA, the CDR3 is TGTGCCAGCAGACCAGGGGGGTCGCGCACAATTGAGCAGTTCTTC.

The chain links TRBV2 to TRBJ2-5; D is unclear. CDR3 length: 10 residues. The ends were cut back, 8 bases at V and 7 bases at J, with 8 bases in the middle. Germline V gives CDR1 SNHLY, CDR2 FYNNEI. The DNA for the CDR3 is TGTGCCAGCGGGGAATGGACCCAGTACTTC. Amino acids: CASGEWTQYF.